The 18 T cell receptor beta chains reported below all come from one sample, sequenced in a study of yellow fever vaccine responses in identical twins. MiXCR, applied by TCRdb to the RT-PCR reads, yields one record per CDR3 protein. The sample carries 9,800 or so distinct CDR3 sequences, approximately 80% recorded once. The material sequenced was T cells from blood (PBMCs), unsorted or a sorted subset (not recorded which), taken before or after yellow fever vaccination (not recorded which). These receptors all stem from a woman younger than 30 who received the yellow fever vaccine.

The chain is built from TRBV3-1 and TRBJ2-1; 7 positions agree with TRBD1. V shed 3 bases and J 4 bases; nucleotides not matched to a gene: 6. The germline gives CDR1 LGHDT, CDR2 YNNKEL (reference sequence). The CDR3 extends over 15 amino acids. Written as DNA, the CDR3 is TGTGCCAGCAGCCAGAGAGGGACAGTTTACAATGAGCAGTTCTTC. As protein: CASSQRGTVYNEQFF.

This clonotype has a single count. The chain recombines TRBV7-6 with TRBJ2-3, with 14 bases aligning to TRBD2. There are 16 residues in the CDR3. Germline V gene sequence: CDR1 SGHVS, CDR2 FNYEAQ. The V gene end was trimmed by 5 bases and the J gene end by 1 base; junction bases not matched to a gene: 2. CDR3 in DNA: TGTGCCAGCAGCAAGGGACTAGCGGGGGGCACAGATACGCAGTATTTT. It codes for CASSKGLAGGTDTQYF.

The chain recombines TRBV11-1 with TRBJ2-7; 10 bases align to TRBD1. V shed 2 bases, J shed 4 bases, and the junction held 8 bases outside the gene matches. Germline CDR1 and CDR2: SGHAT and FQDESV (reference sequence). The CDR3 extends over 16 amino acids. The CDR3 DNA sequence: TGTGCCAGCAGCTTACCCGGGACAGGGGAACAGTACGAGCAGTACTTC. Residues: CASSLPGTGEQYEQYF.

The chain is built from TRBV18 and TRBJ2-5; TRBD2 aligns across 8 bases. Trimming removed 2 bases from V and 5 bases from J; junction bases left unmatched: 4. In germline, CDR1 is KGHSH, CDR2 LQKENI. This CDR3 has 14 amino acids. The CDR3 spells CASSPIPGGETQYF. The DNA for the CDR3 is TGTGCCAGCTCACCAATTCCGGGAGGGGAGACCCAGTACTTC.

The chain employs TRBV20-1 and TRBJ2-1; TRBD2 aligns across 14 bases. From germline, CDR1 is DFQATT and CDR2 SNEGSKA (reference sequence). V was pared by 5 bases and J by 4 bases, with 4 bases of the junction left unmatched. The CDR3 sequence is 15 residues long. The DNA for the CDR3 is TGCAGTGCTGGGGGACTAGCGGGAGTATACAATGAGCAGTTCTTC. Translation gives CSAGGLAGVYNEQFF.

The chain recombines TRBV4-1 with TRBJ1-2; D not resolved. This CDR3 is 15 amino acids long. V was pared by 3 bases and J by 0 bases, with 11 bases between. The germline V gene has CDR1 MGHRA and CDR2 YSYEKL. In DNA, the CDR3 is TGCGCCAGCAGCCATCCGGGTCCCGCTAACTATGGCTACACCTTC. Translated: CASSHPGPANYGYTF.

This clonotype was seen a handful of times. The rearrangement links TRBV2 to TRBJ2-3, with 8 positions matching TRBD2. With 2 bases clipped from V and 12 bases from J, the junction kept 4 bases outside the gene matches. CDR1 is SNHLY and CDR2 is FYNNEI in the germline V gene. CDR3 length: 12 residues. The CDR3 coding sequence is TGTGCCAGCAGTGAAACTGGGACTAGACAGTATTTT. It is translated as CASSETGTRQYF.

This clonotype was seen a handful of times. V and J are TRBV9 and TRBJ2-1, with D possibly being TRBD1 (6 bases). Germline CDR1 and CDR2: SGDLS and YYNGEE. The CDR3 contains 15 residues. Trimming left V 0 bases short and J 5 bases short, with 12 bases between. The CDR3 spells CASSVGWKGDNEQFF. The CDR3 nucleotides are TGTGCCAGCAGCGTAGGCTGGAAGGGGGACAATGAGCAGTTCTTC.

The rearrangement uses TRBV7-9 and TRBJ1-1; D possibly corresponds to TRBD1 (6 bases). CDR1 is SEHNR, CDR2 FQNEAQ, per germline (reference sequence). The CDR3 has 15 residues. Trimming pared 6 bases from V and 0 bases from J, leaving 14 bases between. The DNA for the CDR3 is TGTGCCAGCAGTCGACAGGACAGCCTGAACACTGAAGCTTTCTTT. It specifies CASSRQDSLNTEAFF.

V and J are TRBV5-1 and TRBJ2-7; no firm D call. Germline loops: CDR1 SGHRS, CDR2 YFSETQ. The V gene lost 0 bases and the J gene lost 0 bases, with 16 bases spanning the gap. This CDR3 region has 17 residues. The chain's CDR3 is CASSLGMLTRSSYEQYF. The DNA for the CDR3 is TGCGCCAGCAGCTTGGGCATGCTCACCAGGAGCTCCTACGAGCAGTACTTC.

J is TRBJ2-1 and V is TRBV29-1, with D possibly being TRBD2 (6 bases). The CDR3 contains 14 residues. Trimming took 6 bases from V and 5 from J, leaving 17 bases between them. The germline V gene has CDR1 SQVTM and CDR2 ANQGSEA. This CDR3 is CSVLPIGGDNEQFF. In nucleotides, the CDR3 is TGCAGCGTCCTTCCGATTGGCGGGGACAATGAGCAGTTCTTC.

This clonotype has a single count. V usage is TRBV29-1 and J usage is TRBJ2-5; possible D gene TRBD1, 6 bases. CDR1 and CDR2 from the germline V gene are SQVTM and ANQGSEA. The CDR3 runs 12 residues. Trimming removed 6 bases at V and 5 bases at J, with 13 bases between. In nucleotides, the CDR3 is TGCAGCGTGGGGGCTAGCAAGGAGACCCAGTACTTC. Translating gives CSVGASKETQYF.

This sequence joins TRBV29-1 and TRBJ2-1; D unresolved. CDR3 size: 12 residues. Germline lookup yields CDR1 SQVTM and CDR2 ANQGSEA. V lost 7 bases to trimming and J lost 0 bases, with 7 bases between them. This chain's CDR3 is CSDPSSYNEQFF. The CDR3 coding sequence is TGCAGCGATCCCAGCTCCTACAATGAGCAGTTCTTC.

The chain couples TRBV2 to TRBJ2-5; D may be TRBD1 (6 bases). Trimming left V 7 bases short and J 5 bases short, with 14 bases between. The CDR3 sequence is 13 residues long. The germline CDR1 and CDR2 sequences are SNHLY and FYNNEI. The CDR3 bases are TGTGCCAGCATCGGGGACATCGGGGAGACCCAGTACTTC. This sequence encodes CASIGDIGETQYF.

This chain's CDR3 is CAISEANTGELFF. CDR3 DNA: TGTGCCATCAGTGAGGCCAACACCGGGGAGCTGTTTTTT. The rearrangement links TRBV10-3 to TRBJ2-2; D remains ambiguous. CDR1 ENHRY and CDR2 SYGVKD come from the germline V gene. V was clipped by 2 bases and J by 2 bases, with 3 bases between them. CDR3 length: 13 residues.

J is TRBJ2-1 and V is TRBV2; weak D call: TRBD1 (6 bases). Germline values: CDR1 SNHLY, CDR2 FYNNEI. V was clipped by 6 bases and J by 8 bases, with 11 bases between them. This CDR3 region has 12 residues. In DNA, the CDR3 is TGTGCCAGCAGAGGAAACAGGGATGAGCAGTTCTTC. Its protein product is CASRGNRDEQFF.

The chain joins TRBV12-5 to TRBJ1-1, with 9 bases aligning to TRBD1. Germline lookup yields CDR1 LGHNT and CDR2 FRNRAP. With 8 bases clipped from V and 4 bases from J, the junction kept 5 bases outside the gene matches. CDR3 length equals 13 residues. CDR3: CASRTGGGTEAFF. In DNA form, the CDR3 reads TGTGCTAGTAGAACAGGGGGCGGCACTGAAGCTTTCTTT.

This CDR3 reads CASSLLRGTYEQYF. DNA for the CDR3: TGTGCCAGCAGCTTATTACGGGGAACCTACGAGCAGTACTTC. The chain recombines TRBV11-3 with TRBJ2-7; TRBD2 is a possible D gene (5 bases). V was pared by 2 bases and J by 2 bases, with 10 bases between. The germline CDR1 and CDR2 sequences are SGHNT and YENEEA. The CDR3 extends over 14 amino acids.